This passage covers 6 T cell receptor beta chains from one sample sequenced in a study of T cell repertoires in cytomegalovirus infection (dated by TCRdb to the late 2010s). Sequencing instrument: Illumina HiSeq 1500. TCRdb reprocessing: public reads trimmed at Q25 with fastp, clones called with MiXCR, in-frame beta chains kept. Rows merge per CDR3 protein into single entries with the most common DNA and genes. The sample includes around 260,000 distinct CDR3 sequences, with roughly 10% observed a single time. The ten largest clones represent more than 13% of the sample. Sequencing was done on a sample of PBMCs. These receptors were collected from a human donor in good health (CMV status not recorded). Some clones in this sample may be carry-over from other donors' samples.

There are many counts of this clonotype. The chain uses TRBV28 and TRBJ2-7, with D uncertain. The V and J ends lost 6 bases and 2 bases respectively, with 11 bases between them. The CDR3 consists of 13 residues. Per germline, CDR1 MDHEN and CDR2 SYDVKM. The CDR3 DNA sequence: TGTGCCAGCAGCCTTACATTTACCTACGAGCAGTACTTC. This codes for CASSLTFTYEQYF.

This clonotype was found many times. V usage is TRBV7-2 and J usage is TRBJ1-1; TRBD1 might be the D (6 bases). Germline V gives CDR1 SGHTA, CDR2 FQGNSA. V was shortened by 6 bases and J by 0 bases, with 11 bases between the two germline ends. The CDR3 spans 14 residues. The CDR3 bases are TGTGCCAGCAGGCATGGACAGTTGAACACTGAAGCTTTCTTT. It is translated as CASRHGQLNTEAFF.

J is TRBJ2-7 and V is TRBV7-9; D assignment may be TRBD1 or TRBD2 (6 bases each). The germline V and J ends were trimmed by 5 bases and 1 base, with 15 bases remaining between them. Per germline, CDR1 SEHNR and CDR2 FQNEAQ (reference sequence). The CDR3 totals 15 residues. The CDR3 DNA reads as TGTGCCAGCAGCCACAGGGATGGGGGGTCCTACGAGCAGTACTTC. Translation gives CASSHRDGGSYEQYF.

The J gene is TRBJ2-5, the V gene TRBV5-5; 9 bases are a match to TRBD1. The J segment lost 5 bases and the V segment lost 5 bases, leaving 13 bases of the junction unmatched. CDR3 length equals 16 residues. The germline V gene encodes CDR1 SGHKS and CDR2 YYEKEE (reference sequence). CDR3 residues: CASRGTGGNFGETQYF. The DNA for the CDR3 is TGTGCCAGCAGGGGCACAGGGGGCAATTTTGGGGAGACCCAGTACTTC.

This clonotype was picked up a small number of times. The chain has TRBV6-2 or TRBV6-3 and TRBJ2-3; perhaps TRBD2 as D (7 bases). This CDR3 spans 15 amino acids. The germline V gene has CDR1 MNHEY and CDR2 SVGEGT. Trimming took off 5 bases at V and 6 bases at J, with 18 bases between the two ends. Here the CDR3 reads CASSTPPGRGDTQYF. The CDR3 DNA is TGTGCCAGCAGTACCCCCCCAGGGAGGGGGGATACGCAGTATTTT.

This clonotype was seen at least ten times. The V and J genes are TRBV7-2 and TRBJ1-3; no clear D gene. Germline values: CDR1 SGHTA, CDR2 FQGNSA. The V end was cut by 1 base, the J end by 0 bases, with 7 bases between. CDR3 length equals 15 residues. The CDR3 DNA reads as TGTGCCAGCAGCTTAGGATCGGGCTCTGGAAACACCATATATTTT. Its translation is CASSLGSGSGNTIYF.